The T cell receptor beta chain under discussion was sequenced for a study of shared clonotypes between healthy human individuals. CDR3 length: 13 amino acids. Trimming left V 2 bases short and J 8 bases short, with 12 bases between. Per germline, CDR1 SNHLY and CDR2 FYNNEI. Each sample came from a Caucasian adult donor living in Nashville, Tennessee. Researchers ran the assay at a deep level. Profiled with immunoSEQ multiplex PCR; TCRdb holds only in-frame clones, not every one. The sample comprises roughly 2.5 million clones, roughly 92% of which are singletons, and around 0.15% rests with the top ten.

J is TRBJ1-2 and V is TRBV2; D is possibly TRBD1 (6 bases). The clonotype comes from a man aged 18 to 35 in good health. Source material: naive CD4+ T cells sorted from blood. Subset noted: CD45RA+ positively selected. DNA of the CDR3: TGTGCCAGCAGTGAATCAGACAGGTCGGGCTACACCTTC. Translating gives CASSESDRSGYTF.